These 9 T cell receptor beta chains originate from one sample sequenced in a study of OX40 agonist ivuxolimab in advanced cancers. The library was prepared using the immunoSEQ multiplex PCR assay. TCRdb holds this immuneACCESS table with in-frame rearrangements only. Some clones are missing; in checked studies, unresolved V genes explain under half, and the rest has no known cause. For this sample the table gives about 51,000 clones, of which around 82% were detected only once. Roughly 3% of the sample is in the top ten clones. The specimen comprised CD4+ or CD8+ T cells sorted from blood, sampled in a trial of the OX40 agonist ivuxolimab. Every receptor here comes from an adult with an advanced solid tumor such as melanoma, head and neck, liver or kidney cancer.

This chain connects TRBV27 to TRBJ1-1; TRBD1 is a possible D gene (5 bases). Germline V lookup: CDR1 MNHEY, CDR2 SMNVEV (reference sequence). The CDR3 totals 14 residues. Trimming cost V 2 bases and J 1 base, with 8 bases left between them. In DNA form, the CDR3 reads TGTGCCAGCAGTTTAAGGCAGGGGAACACTGAAGCTTTCTTT. Amino acids: CASSLRQGNTEAFF.

The chain couples TRBV2 to TRBJ1-4; D remains ambiguous. The germline V gene encodes CDR1 SNHLY and CDR2 FYNNEI. Trimming left V 6 bases short and J 8 bases short, with 13 bases between. This CDR3 contains 13 residues. CDR3 region: CASSETGREKLFF. CDR3 bases: TGTGCCAGCAGCGAAACGGGCAGGGAAAAACTGTTTTTT. The full variable domain, completed using reference TRBV2 and TRBJ1-4, is EPEVTQTPSHQVTQMGQEVILRCVPISNHLYFYWYRQILGQKVEFLVSFYNNEISEKSEIFDDQFSVERPDGSNFTLKIRSTKLEDSAMYFCASSETGREKLFFGSGTQLSVL.

V is TRBV6-5 and J is TRBJ1-6; 9 bases align to TRBD1. The CDR3 is 11 residues long. Germline V gene sequence: CDR1 MNHEY, CDR2 SVGAGI. The CDR3 DNA reads as TGTGCGAGAAGGGGACAGGGACAACTCCACTTT. This codes for CARRGQGQLHF.

The genes are TRBV11-3 and TRBJ2-5; the D gene is possibly TRBD2 (5 bases). The CDR3 extends over 14 amino acids. Trimming shortened V by 4 bases and J by 2 bases, and 11 bases separated the two germline ends. Per the germline V gene, CDR1 is SGHNT and CDR2 is YENEEA. The CDR3 loop reads CASSSREGQETQYF. The CDR3 bases are TGTGCCAGCAGCTCCCGGGAAGGGCAAGAGACCCAGTACTTC.

The V gene is TRBV5-1, the J gene TRBJ2-3; no clear D. The CDR3 runs 13 residues. Germline assignment: CDR1 SGHRS and CDR2 YFSETQ. The V end lost 1 base, the J end lost 2 bases, and 5 bases lay between the germline ends. The CDR3 DNA follows: TGCGCCAGCAGCTTGACTCACACAGATACGCAGTATTTT. It translates to CASSLTHTDTQYF. Variable domain in full (rest from reference TRBV5-1 and TRBJ2-3): KAGVTQTPRYLIKTRGQQVTLSCSPISGHRSVSWYQQTPGQGLQFLFEYFSETQRNKGNFPGRFSGRQFSNSRSEMNVSTLELGDSALYLCASSLTHTDTQYFGPGTRLTVL.

The V gene is TRBV5-6, the J gene TRBJ2-7; TRBD2 agrees at 8 bases. The V gene's germline CDR1 is SGHDT and CDR2 YYEEEE. The V gene end was trimmed by 0 bases and the J gene end by 4 bases; junction bases not matched to a gene: 9. This CDR3 is 16 amino acids long. CDR3 loop: CASSLGAGGAGYEQYF. CDR3 sequence (DNA): TGTGCCAGCAGCTTGGGGGCCGGGGGGGCCGGATACGAGCAGTACTTC.

The sample holds a few counts of this clone. The genes are TRBV11-3 and TRBJ2-7; TRBD1 or TRBD2 may be the D gene (5 bases each). Trimming pared 3 bases from V and 0 bases from J, leaving 12 bases between. The germline V gene encodes CDR1 SGHNT and CDR2 YENEEA. The CDR3 is 15 residues long. The DNA of the CDR3 is TGTGCCAGCAGCTTTTCGAGGGGAATCTCCTACGAGCAGTACTTC. Translated: CASSFSRGISYEQYF.

V is TRBV12-5 and J is TRBJ1-5, with a weak D call TRBD1 (5 bases). The CDR3 loop spans 16 amino acids. Germline CDR1 reads LGHNT; CDR2 reads FRNRAP. Trimming pared 8 bases from V and 2 bases from J, leaving 19 bases between. The chain's CDR3 is CASTPEVGGGNQPQHF. The CDR3 coding sequence is TGTGCTAGTACCCCCGAGGTCGGGGGGGGCAATCAGCCCCAGCATTTT.

The table lists this clone with a few counts. The chain uses TRBV19 and TRBJ1-5, with D unclear. Germline V gene data show CDR1 as LNHDA and CDR2 as SQIVND (reference sequence). This CDR3 is 14 amino acids long. The V and J ends lost 6 bases and 4 bases respectively, with 13 bases between them. The DNA of the CDR3 is TGTGCCAGTAGAGCGGTACAGTGGAATCAGCCCCAGCATTTT. Translation gives CASRAVQWNQPQHF.